There are many counts of the clone carrying this T cell receptor (beta chain). Its antigen is as yet unknown. These data are taken from a study of CD8 T cells in ankylosing spondylitis. Quantitative 5'-RACE with molecular barcodes produced the TCR beta libraries. TCRdb itself ran the 5' RACE reads through MiXCR, one entry per CDR3 protein. The table shows 150,000 to 200,000 distinct CDR3 sequences, with 13% occurring only once. Trimming cost V 3 bases and J 10 bases, with 15 bases left between them. The CDR3 is made up of 13 amino acids. Points from the study as a whole: A motif in TCR beta, a set of 8 or 9 highly homologous variants, appeared characteristic of ankylosing spondylitis blood. Reportedly, significant enrichment of disease-linked clones occurred in matched ankylosing spondylitis synovial fluid. Prior work had noted some motif variants in reactive arthritis blood and synovial fluid.

The V gene is TRBV12-3 or TRBV12-4, the J gene TRBJ1-1; possible D gene TRBD1, 5 bases. The sample consisted of blood, either unsorted or a sorted T cell fraction (not recorded which). This sequence was found in a female donor with ankylosing spondylitis or in good health (not recorded which). CDR3 nucleotides: TGTGCCAGCAGTTTGGGGCAGGGCGGCACAGCTTTCTTT. This translates into CASSLGQGGTAFF.